Reported below is one T cell receptor beta chain. Its antigen is currently unknown. This specimen belongs to a study of T-cell reconstitution after alpha-beta-depleted transplantation in children. Unique molecular identifiers were incorporated during preparation of the TCRbeta library. TCRdb passed the PCR reads through MiXCR, listing each CDR3 protein once. Of about 580,000 distinct CDR3 sequences in the sample, more than 20% were seen once. Overall study results and limits: There were reportedly several hundred expanded graft clones from which alpha-beta T cells came about two months after transplant. Newly produced T cells mostly provided counts and TCRbeta diversity after one year, as hyperexpanded clones declined. There were some patients whose high TCRbeta diversity at day 60 came from surviving recipient T cells and thymic progenitors.

The CDR3 totals 13 residues. Trimming removed 2 bases at V and 5 bases at J, with 10 bases between. Germline CDR1 SEHNR, CDR2 FQNEAQ (reference sequence). This sequence originates from a boy in the first two years of life who had a stem cell transplant for acute myeloid leukemia, so the T cells may come from the graft donor. The chain joins TRBV7-9 to TRBJ2-7; D is ambiguous. The sample in question was PBMCs, mostly from graft donor cells, obtained 360 days after TCRalphabeta/CD19-depleted stem cell transplant. CDR3: CASSLRLGNEQYV. CDR3 DNA sequence: TGTGCCAGCAGCTTAAGGTTGGGGAACGAGCAGTACGTC.